This T cell receptor (beta chain) was obtained from a study of shared clonotypes between healthy human individuals. Per the germline V gene, CDR1 is SQVTM and CDR2 is ANQGSEA. The CDR3 runs to 16 residues. The trim removed 3 bases at V and 4 bases at J, leaving 9 bases unmatched. Genomic DNA belonging to each subset was distributed in equal measure over several immunoSEQ plates. The authors ran unsorted PBMC replicate PCRs on 250 to 350 ng DNA, about 30,000 T cell genomes. Profiled with immunoSEQ multiplex PCR; TCRdb holds only in-frame clones, not every one. This table holds 550,000 to 600,000 clones, around three quarters found once. The donors were adults (healthy and HIV-negative) with no recent acute infections or vaccinations.

The V call is TRBV29-1, the J call TRBJ2-1; 10 bases are shared with TRBD1. The clonotype comes from a woman aged 40 to 50 in good health. Some clones in this sample may be carry-over from other donors' samples. Sample: PBMCs. The DNA of the CDR3 is TGCAGCGTTGAGGAGGGACAGGGGCTCCAGTACAATGAGCAGTTCTTC. Translating gives CSVEEGQGLQYNEQFF.